A selection of T cell receptor beta chains follows, all from one sample in a study of metastatic and nonmetastatic thyroid tumors. TCRdb re-called the PCR reads via MiXCR. The sample yields roughly 75,000 clones, under 15% seen once. The source material was tumor tissue. The receptors were gathered from a female donor with papillary thyroid cancer or a benign thyroid nodule (not recorded which). Some clones in this sample may be carry-over from other donors' samples. Both conserved end residues are trimmed from each CDR3. D genes are given only for firm matches. Clone size is given for some rows only: seen once, a few or many times, or a class if the clone is expanded.

j_gene: TRBJ1-5
d_gene: .
v_gene: TRBV20-1
abundance: .
CDR3aa: SAGSRTGARSNQPQH

j_gene: TRBJ2-1
d_gene: TRBD2
v_gene: TRBV27
abundance: many
CDR3aa: ASSLVTAGGGEQF

j_gene: TRBJ2-1
d_gene: .
v_gene: TRBV20-1
abundance: .
CDR3aa: SAVSAGGPGQF

j_gene: TRBJ2-1
d_gene: .
v_gene: TRBV27
abundance: many
CDR3aa: ASSSHHEQF

j_gene: TRBJ1-5
d_gene: .
v_gene: TRBV11-3
abundance: many
CDR3aa: ASSPPPLYDRPQH

j_gene: TRBJ2-7
d_gene: .
v_gene: TRBV3-1
abundance: .
CDR3aa: ASSRTSYEQY

j_gene: TRBJ2-3
d_gene: .
v_gene: TRBV5-1
abundance: many
CDR3aa: ASSLLQDTDTQY

j_gene: TRBJ1-5
d_gene: .
v_gene: TRBV3-1
abundance: many
CDR3aa: ASSQDHSSNQPQH

j_gene: TRBJ1-3
d_gene: TRBD1
v_gene: TRBV6-1
abundance: many
CDR3aa: ASIPGGSGNTIY

j_gene: TRBJ2-1
d_gene: TRBD2
v_gene: TRBV5-1
abundance: .
CDR3aa: ASSGWGEGYNEQF

j_gene: TRBJ2-5
d_gene: TRBD1
v_gene: TRBV28
abundance: many
CDR3aa: ASRSRGRETQY

j_gene: TRBJ1-2
d_gene: .
v_gene: TRBV7-9
abundance: many
CDR3aa: ASSFGPVDYGYT